The 16 T cell receptor beta chains below were found in one sample sequenced in a study of blood T cell repertoires in COVID-19. Using immunoSEQ multiplex PCR, the repertoire was profiled, and TCRdb retains in-frame clones only, with some absent. This table holds 120,000 to 150,000 clones, approximately 85% found once. The sequencing input was peripheral blood. These receptors came from a man aged 45-65 years with acute or convalescent COVID-19.

The J gene is TRBJ1-1, the V gene TRBV5-1, with 11 bases fitting TRBD1. The germline gives CDR1 SGHRS, CDR2 YFSETQ. The CDR3 sequence is 16 residues long. V gave up 2 bases and J gave up 4 bases; unmatched junction bases: 7. The CDR3 sequence is CASSLGTGGLGTEAFF. In nucleotides, the CDR3 is TGCGCCAGCAGCTTAGGGACAGGGGGATTAGGCACTGAAGCTTTCTTT.

The chain employs TRBV5-1 and TRBJ1-1, with no clear D. Trimming left V 0 bases short and J 4 bases short, with 13 bases between. There are 15 residues in the CDR3. Looked up from germline, CDR1 is SGHRS and CDR2 is YFSETQ. The CDR3 loop reads CASSLASLSSTEAFF. The CDR3, as DNA: TGCGCCAGCAGCTTGGCCTCTCTGAGTAGCACTGAAGCTTTCTTT. Combining the CDR3 with reference TRBV5-1 and TRBJ1-1 gives the whole variable domain KAGVTQTPRYLIKTRGQQVTLSCSPISGHRSVSWYQQTPGQGLQFLFEYFSETQRNKGNFPGRFSGRQFSNSRSEMNVSTLELGDSALYLCASSLASLSSTEAFFGQGTRLTVV.

The chain is built from TRBV7-9 and TRBJ2-7, with D perhaps TRBD2 (6 bases). The germline V and J ends were trimmed by 9 bases and 6 bases, with 12 bases remaining between them. Germline assignment: CDR1 SEHNR and CDR2 FQNEAQ (reference sequence). This CDR3 is built from 11 residues. The CDR3: CASSRGSEQYF. CDR3 coding DNA: TGTGCCAGTAGCCGGGGGAGCGAGCAGTACTTC.

The chain uses TRBV30 and TRBJ2-2; 7 bases fit TRBD2. CDR3 length: 14 amino acids. CDR1 is GTSNPN, CDR2 SVGIG, per germline (reference sequence). V trimming: 3 bases; J trimming: 4 bases; junction bases outside the gene matches: 5. The CDR3 DNA follows: TGTGCCTGGAGGTCGGGAGGCCCCACCGGGGAGCTGTTTTTT. It codes for CAWRSGGPTGELFF. The full variable domain, its missing parts supplied by reference TRBV30 and TRBJ2-2, is SQTIHQWPATLVQPVGSPLSLECTVEGTSNPNLYWYRQAAGRGLQLLFYSVGIGQISSEVPQNLSASRPQDRQFILSSKKLLLSDSGFYLCAWRSGGPTGELFFGEGSRLTVL.

The rearrangement joins TRBV3-1 (or the pseudogene TRBV3-2) to TRBJ2-5, with TRBD2 as a possible D gene (6 bases). The germline gives CDR1 LGHDT, CDR2 YNNKEL (reference sequence). Trimming took off 4 bases at V and 2 bases at J, with 11 bases between the two ends. This CDR3 has 14 residues. CDR3 in amino acids: CASSRSGTQETQYF. CDR3 nucleotides: TGTGCCAGCAGCCGGTCCGGGACTCAAGAGACCCAGTACTTC.

The chain links TRBV12-3 or TRBV12-4 to TRBJ2-1; D is unclear. CDR3 size: 12 residues. Trimming removed 6 bases from V and 12 bases from J, with 15 bases in between. CDR3 sequence reads: CASRSQPSLQFF. In nucleotides, the CDR3 is TGTGCCAGCAGATCACAGCCCTCGTTGCAGTTCTTC.

V and J are TRBV13 and TRBJ2-1; 7 nucleotides align to TRBD1. Germline lookup yields CDR1 PRHDT and CDR2 FYEKMQ (reference sequence). V was pared by 5 bases and J by 8 bases, with 12 bases of the junction left unmatched. This CDR3 is built from 15 residues. DNA for the CDR3: TGTGCCAGCAGCACGAACCCTCCCGACAGGGATGAGCAGTTCTTC. Residues: CASSTNPPDRDEQFF.

The chain employs TRBV7-3 and TRBJ2-3; 13 bases agree with TRBD2. The CDR3 spans 20 residues. Germline lookup yields CDR1 SGHTA and CDR2 FQGTGA. V gave up 4 bases and J gave up 2 bases; unmatched junction bases: 15. CDR3 amino acids: CASSSQSGTSGKGVTDTQYF. The CDR3 DNA follows: TGTGCCAGCAGCTCACAATCCGGGACTAGCGGGAAAGGGGTCACAGATACGCAGTATTTT.

The J gene is TRBJ1-4, the V gene TRBV30, with 7 bases matching TRBD1. Germline CDR1 reads GTSNPN; CDR2 reads SVGIG (reference sequence). This CDR3 comprises 16 residues. With 1 base clipped from V and 7 bases from J, the junction kept 12 bases outside the gene matches. This CDR3 reads CAWSATRTGIGEKLFF. CDR3 nucleotide sequence: TGTGCCTGGAGTGCTACTAGGACAGGCATAGGTGAAAAACTGTTTTTT.

The gene calls are TRBV11-3 and TRBJ2-2; D is possibly TRBD1 (5 bases). V shed 0 bases and J shed 1 base, with 6 bases lying between them. Germline V lookup: CDR1 SGHNT, CDR2 YENEEA. CDR3 size: 15 residues. This CDR3 reads CASSLEGLNTGELFF. The CDR3, as DNA: TGTGCCAGCAGCTTAGAGGGGCTGAACACCGGGGAGCTGTTTTTT.

The V call is TRBV9, the J call TRBJ2-2; 8 nucleotides match TRBD1. The V gene end was trimmed by 3 bases and the J gene end by 5 bases; junction bases not matched to a gene: 9. CDR1 SGDLS and CDR2 YYNGEE come from the germline V gene. The CDR3 sequence is 16 residues long. As DNA, the CDR3 is TGTGCCAGCAGCGCGGTAGGACAGGGAACTACCGGGGAGCTGTTTTTT. As protein: CASSAVGQGTTGELFF.

In this sample, this clone turned up once. The chain links TRBV5-6 to TRBJ2-4; tentative D call: TRBD2 (5 bases). V dropped 2 bases and J dropped 4 bases, with 13 bases sitting between them. Germline V gene data show CDR1 as SGHDT and CDR2 as YYEEEE. This CDR3 spans 15 amino acids. This CDR3 is CASSFIRGEKNIQYF. The CDR3 DNA reads as TGTGCCAGCAGCTTTATTCGGGGAGAAAAAAACATTCAGTACTTC.

The chain is built from TRBV6-5 and TRBJ1-2; 9 nucleotides align to TRBD1. CDR3 length: 14 amino acids. V lost 7 bases, J lost 6 bases, and 9 bases stayed unmatched. In germline, CDR1 is MNHEY, CDR2 SVGAGI. The CDR3 here is CASTDDGTGHGYTF. DNA of the CDR3: TGTGCCAGCACCGACGACGGGACAGGGCATGGCTACACCTTC.

J is TRBJ2-3 and V is TRBV7-9, with 10 bases aligning to TRBD2. V was clipped by 5 bases and J by 0 bases; unmatched bases: 5. Germline lookup yields CDR1 SEHNR and CDR2 FQNEAQ (reference sequence). The CDR3 is 16 residues long. CDR3 loop: CASSVGTSVSTDTQYF. The CDR3 bases are TGTGCCAGCAGCGTCGGGACTAGCGTAAGCACAGATACGCAGTATTTT.

The chain joins TRBV11-2 to TRBJ2-5; possible D gene TRBD2, 5 bases. Germline CDR1 is SGHAT and CDR2 is FQNNGV. The CDR3 is 14 amino acids. With 5 bases removed from V and 4 bases from J, the gap between germline ends came to 14 bases. CDR3 bases: TGTGCCAGCAGCCGCGTTTATGAGGGAGAGACCCAGTACTTC. Translated: CASSRVYEGETQYF.

This clone was seen a handful of times. The chain recombines TRBV4-2 with TRBJ1-6, with D maybe TRBD1 (5 bases). Trimming removed 0 bases at V and 5 bases at J, with 11 bases between. CDR1 is LGHNA and CDR2 is YNFKEQ in the germline V gene. CDR3 length: 16 amino acids. CDR3 in amino acids: CASSQDVGAHNSPLHF. The CDR3 bases are TGTGCCAGCAGCCAAGATGTAGGGGCTCATAATTCACCCCTCCACTTT.